The present T cell receptor beta chain was sequenced within a study of T cells in localized non-small cell lung cancer. Broader study findings: Elevated blood T cell density was associated with longer overall survival. There was higher T cell clonality in uninvolved adjacent lung than in tumor, and it was highest there.

Germline V CDR1 and CDR2: LNHDA, SQIVND (reference sequence). This CDR3 is 12 amino acids long. V was clipped by 7 bases and J by 7 bases, with 13 bases between them. Method: immunoSEQ multiplex PCR; TCRdb's copy keeps in-frame clones and lacks some. The table has around 3,300 clones, approximately 34% seen once. Only a few counts were recorded for this clone. Its antigen is unidentified. The chain recombines TRBV19 with TRBJ1-1; D may be TRBD1 (5 bases). Material: lung tumor tissue, obtained before any cancer treatment. This TCR was sampled from a female donor of 60 years or more with stage I lung adenocarcinoma. The CDR3 reads CASTREVGEAFF. As DNA, the CDR3 is TGTGCCAGTACCAGGGAAGTGGGTGAAGCTTTCTTT.